The 18 T cell receptor beta chains below come from one sample, sequenced in a study of blood T cell repertoires in COVID-19. Sequencing was performed with immunoSEQ multiplex PCR; in TCRdb, only in-frame clones are kept and a portion is missing. The sample gives about 72,000 clones, around 93% of which show up once; approximately 4.8% is in the top ten. Sequences were obtained from peripheral blood. The receptors derive from a woman between 55 and 75 years old with active COVID-19.

The sample holds a few counts of this clone. The genes are TRBV6-2 or TRBV6-3 and TRBJ2-1; possible D gene TRBD1, 5 bases. V lost 7 bases and J lost 7, with 20 bases in between. The CDR3 consists of 15 residues. CDR1 and CDR2 from the germline V gene are MNHEY and SVGEGT. The CDR3 protein is CASTPLGDGRNEQFF. CDR3 nucleotide sequence: TGTGCCAGCACCCCTCTAGGGGATGGTAGGAATGAGCAGTTCTTC.

The chain recombines TRBV7-9 with TRBJ1-1, with D tentatively TRBD1 (5 bases). The CDR3 is 15 amino acids. The germline gives CDR1 SEHNR, CDR2 FQNEAQ (reference sequence). V lost 0 bases to trimming and J lost 3 bases, with 11 bases between them. CDR3 DNA: TGTGCCAGCAGCTTAGCTCGGGTAGGGGACACTGAAGCTTTCTTT. As protein: CASSLARVGDTEAFF. Full variable domain (outside the CDR3, taken from reference TRBV7-9 and TRBJ1-1): DTGVSQNPRHKITKRGQNVTFRCDPISEHNRLYWYRQTLGQGPEFLTYFQNEAQLEKSRLLSDRFSAERPKGSFSTLEIQRTEQGDSAMYLCASSLARVGDTEAFFGQGTRLTVV.

V gene TRBV6-1 combines with J gene TRBJ2-2, with 12 nucleotides matching TRBD2. Germline-derived CDR1 and CDR2 are MNHNS and SASEGT. CDR3 size: 17 residues. J was trimmed by 2 bases and V by 4 bases; bases with no gene match: 5. This CDR3 is CASSAASGRVNTGELFF. The CDR3 region has the DNA TGTGCCAGCAGTGCGGCTAGCGGGAGGGTCAACACCGGGGAGCTGTTTTTT.

This clone was detected a few times. The junction departs from the called germline gene at one end, perhaps through a read error. The genes are TRBV29-1 and TRBJ2-1; no clear D. This CDR3 is built from 12 residues. Germline V gene data show CDR1 as SQVTM and CDR2 as ANQGSEA. Here the CDR3 DNA reads TGCAGCGCTGAAAGGAGTAGAAATGAGCAGTTCTTC. Encoded protein: CSAERSRNEQFF.

The chain combines TRBV6-1 with TRBJ2-3, with TRBD1 matching 8 bases. Germline CDR1 reads MNHNS; CDR2 reads SASEGT. The J segment lost 4 bases and the V segment lost 3 bases, leaving 9 bases of the junction unmatched. The CDR3 has 16 residues. The CDR3 coding sequence is TGTGCCAGCAGTGACCCAGGGGGCATACATCCAGATACGCAGTATTTT. Protein: CASSDPGGIHPDTQYF.

This clone was picked up one time. V and J are TRBV7-9 and TRBJ1-2; 7 bases match TRBD1. The CDR3 covers 14 residues. The germline CDR1 and CDR2 sequences are SEHNR and FQNEAQ (reference sequence). After removal of 1 base from V and 4 bases from J, the junction contained 3 bases not matched to a gene. This chain's CDR3 is CASSLGQGSYGYTF. Written as DNA, the CDR3 is TGTGCCAGCAGCTTAGGACAGGGTTCCTATGGCTACACCTTC.

This chain links TRBV11-2 with TRBJ2-2; D perhaps matches TRBD2 (6 bases). V dropped 3 bases and J dropped 3 bases, with 11 bases sitting between them. This CDR3 spans 15 amino acids. CDR1 SGHAT and CDR2 FQNNGV come from the germline V gene. In nucleotides, the CDR3 is TGTGCCAGCAGCTTCCGGGACTCCGACACCGGGGAGCTGTTTTTT. It encodes CASSFRDSDTGELFF.

The genes are TRBV29-1 and TRBJ2-1; D not resolved. CDR3 length: 10 residues. CDR1 SQVTM and CDR2 ANQGSEA come from the germline V gene. V was pared by 7 bases and J by 5 bases, with 6 bases between. The CDR3 loop reads CSGAHNEQFF. In nucleotides, the CDR3 is TGCAGCGGCGCCCACAATGAGCAGTTCTTC.

V is TRBV19 and J is TRBJ2-1, with 14 bases lining up with TRBD2. Trimming cost V 3 bases and J 9 bases; bases outside gene matches: 10. Germline V gene lookup returns CDR1 LNHDA and CDR2 SQIVND (reference sequence). CDR3 length equals 17 residues. The CDR3 sequence: CASSMGGLAGDIGEQFF. The CDR3 nucleotides read TGTGCCAGTAGTATGGGGGGACTAGCGGGAGATATAGGTGAGCAGTTCTTC. Complete variable domain (other parts from reference TRBV19 and TRBJ2-1): DGGITQSPKYLFRKEGQNVTLSCEQNLNHDAMYWYRQDPGQGLRLIYYSQIVNDFQKGDIAEGYSVSREKKESFPLTVTSAQKNPTAFYLCASSMGGLAGDIGEQFFGPGTRLTVL.

V and J are TRBV24-1 and TRBJ2-7, with D tentatively TRBD2 (6 bases). V gave up 4 bases and J gave up 3 bases, with 6 bases separating them. The CDR3 runs 12 residues. Per germline, CDR1 KGHDR and CDR2 SFDVKD. CDR3 bases: TGTGCCACCAGTGACGGGGGCTACGAGCAGTACTTC. It yields the protein CATSDGGYEQYF.

This clone was recorded only once. The genes are TRBV28 and TRBJ2-1, with D maybe TRBD2 (6 bases). Between the trimmed V and J ends, which lost 4 bases and 8 bases, there was a span of 9 bases. CDR1 is MDHEN, CDR2 SYDVKM, per germline. The CDR3 is 12 residues long. The CDR3 DNA sequence: TGTGCCAGCAGTTCGGGAGTCTATGAGCAGTTCTTC. Translating gives CASSSGVYEQFF.

V and J are TRBV28 and TRBJ1-4; D perhaps matches TRBD1 (5 bases). This CDR3 region has 15 residues. V lost 5 bases and J lost 4, with 14 bases in between. Per the germline V gene, CDR1 is MDHEN and CDR2 is SYDVKM. CDR3 region: CASSRRQTGNEKLFF. CDR3 coding DNA: TGTGCCAGCAGTCGGCGACAGACCGGTAATGAAAAACTGTTTTTT.

This chain connects TRBV19 to TRBJ2-5; 11 bases are a match to TRBD2. This CDR3 region has 13 residues. Germline V lookup: CDR1 LNHDA, CDR2 SQIVND (reference sequence). Trimming cost V 6 bases and J 4 bases; bases outside gene matches: 1. CDR3 protein: CASSLAGGETQYF. Here the CDR3 DNA reads TGTGCCAGTAGCCTAGCGGGAGGAGAGACCCAGTACTTC.

The chain has TRBV6-5 and TRBJ2-1; perhaps TRBD2 as D (6 bases). Germline CDR1 reads MNHEY; CDR2 reads SVGAGI. Trimming took 5 bases from V and 4 from J, leaving 15 bases between them. The CDR3 is 15 amino acids. This CDR3 is CASSRTGTSYNEQFF. CDR3 bases: TGTGCCAGCAGTCGAACCGGGACTTCGTACAATGAGCAGTTCTTC.

This chain connects TRBV30 to TRBJ1-2; D remains unclear. The CDR3 runs 14 residues. Germline values: CDR1 GTSNPN, CDR2 SVGIG (reference sequence). V lost 0 bases and J lost 5, with 13 bases in between. Here the CDR3 reads CAWSVRRRLYGYTF. The CDR3 DNA reads TGTGCCTGGAGTGTCAGACGTCGACTTTATGGCTACACCTTC.

This chain uses TRBV6-5 with TRBJ1-1; TRBD1 might be the D (6 bases). CDR1 and CDR2 (germline): MNHEY, SVGAGI. The CDR3 is 14 amino acids. V lost 6 bases and J 3 bases, leaving 14 bases between the germline ends. CDR3 coding DNA: TGTGCCAGCAGGGGGGCAGGGCCTCACACTGAAGCTTTCTTT. As protein: CASRGAGPHTEAFF.

The rearrangement uses TRBV7-2 and TRBJ2-1; TRBD2 agrees at 8 bases. J gave up 8 bases and V 2 bases, and 11 bases lay outside the gene matches. The CDR3 is made up of 16 amino acids. The V gene's germline CDR1 is SGHTA and CDR2 FQGNSA. The CDR3 here is CASSLRGSGVFDEQFF. CDR3 nucleotide sequence: TGTGCCAGCAGCTTAAGGGGTAGCGGGGTATTCGATGAGCAGTTCTTC.

V is TRBV30 and J is TRBJ2-1, with D possibly matching TRBD1 (6 bases). Germline V gene sequence: CDR1 GTSNPN, CDR2 SVGIG (reference sequence). V was cut by 7 bases and J by 2 bases, with 15 bases left in between. The CDR3 sequence is 14 residues long. CDR3 in DNA: TGTGCCTCCGCCCCCAGGGGCCCCTACAATGAGCAGTTCTTC. Residues: CASAPRGPYNEQFF.